Shown below are 9 T cell receptor beta chains from a single sample sequenced in a study of OX40 agonist ivuxolimab in advanced cancers. The data were produced by immunoSEQ multiplex PCR, yet TCRdb's version contains in-frame clones alone and is incomplete. The table has approximately 73,000 clones, less than 90% seen once. Sequenced here: CD4+ or CD8+ T cells sorted from blood, sampled in a trial of the OX40 agonist ivuxolimab. Receptors were obtained from an adult with an advanced solid tumor such as melanoma, head and neck, liver or kidney cancer.

The chain has TRBV2 and TRBJ2-3, with D possibly TRBD2 on 7 matching bases. CDR1 and CDR2 (germline): SNHLY, FYNNEI. This CDR3 has 14 residues. The V and J ends lost 6 bases and 6 bases respectively, with 16 bases between them. In nucleotides, the CDR3 is TGTGCCAGCAGGACGGGGGCGGGAGACGATACGCAGTATTTT. Protein: CASRTGAGDDTQYF.

The sample holds one count of this clone. This rearrangement joins TRBV7-9 to TRBJ1-4; D gene uncertain. This CDR3 spans 15 amino acids. V lost 1 base to trimming and J lost 8 bases, with 14 bases between them. Germline V gives CDR1 SEHNR, CDR2 FQNEAQ (reference sequence). The CDR3 protein is CASSLVAAVGEKLFF. The DNA for the CDR3 is TGTGCCAGCAGCTTAGTTGCGGCGGTCGGGGAAAAACTGTTTTTT.

The chain links TRBV13 to TRBJ2-7; D remains ambiguous. The germline V and J ends were trimmed by 5 bases and 0 bases, with 5 bases remaining between them. Germline values: CDR1 PRHDT, CDR2 FYEKMQ (reference sequence). This CDR3 spans 12 amino acids. The CDR3 region is CASSQSSYEQYF. CDR3 coding DNA: TGTGCCAGCAGCCAAAGCTCCTACGAGCAGTACTTC.

This sequence joins TRBV11-2 and TRBJ2-6; 9 nucleotides align to TRBD1. From germline, CDR1 is SGHAT and CDR2 FQNNGV. The CDR3 covers 18 residues. J gave up 4 bases and V 2 bases, and 9 bases lay outside the gene matches. CDR3 bases: TGTGCCAGCAGCTTACGTCCGGGACAGGGTCCCGGGGCCAACGTCCTGACTTTC. This sequence encodes CASSLRPGQGPGANVLTF.

The chain employs TRBV5-1 and TRBJ1-1, with D uncertain. CDR3 size: 16 residues. Germline CDR1 reads SGHRS; CDR2 reads YFSETQ. V shed 0 bases and J shed 10 bases, with 22 bases lying between them. The CDR3 bases are TGCGCCAGCAGCTTGGCCCACGCGACCCAGGAGGGCGCAGCTTTCTTT. It translates to CASSLAHATQEGAAFF.

The chain combines TRBV6-4 with TRBJ2-2; 9 bases fit TRBD2. CDR3 length equals 16 residues. Trimming took 5 bases from V and 6 from J; bases not matched to a gene: 10. CDR1 is MRHNA, CDR2 SNTAGT, per germline. The CDR3 nucleotides are TGTGCCAGCAGTCCCATAGCGGGAGAGAAGTCCGGGGAGCTGTTTTTT. It is translated as CASSPIAGEKSGELFF.

The chain joins TRBV4-2 to TRBJ1-5; no firm D call. With 1 base removed from V and 6 bases from J, the gap between germline ends came to 10 bases. The CDR3 spans 14 residues. Germline CDR1 LGHNA, CDR2 YNFKEQ. The CDR3 DNA is TGTGCCAGCAGCCAAGCCCTGGGCGTTCAGCCCCAGCATTTT. Its translation is CASSQALGVQPQHF.

CDR3 DNA sequence: TGTGCCAGCAGCCCAGGGGCAGGGGCATCCAATCAGCCCCAGCATTTT. It translates to CASSPGAGASNQPQHF. This chain joins TRBV7-6 and TRBJ1-5; maybe TRBD1 (6 bases). This CDR3 has 16 amino acids. Trimming took 5 bases from V and 3 from J, leaving 17 bases between them. The germline V gene has CDR1 SGHVS and CDR2 FNYEAQ. Complete variable domain (other parts from reference TRBV7-6 and TRBJ1-5): GAGVSQSPRYKVTKRGQDVALRCDPISGHVSLYWYRQALGQGPEFLTYFNYEAQQDKSGLPNDRFSAERPEGSISTLTIQRTEQRDSAMYRCASSPGAGASNQPQHFGDGTRLSIL.

The V and J genes are TRBV7-9 and TRBJ2-2, with D unclear. CDR3 length: 13 amino acids. Looked up from germline, CDR1 is SEHNR and CDR2 is FQNEAQ (reference sequence). V lost 0 bases and J 6 bases, leaving 5 bases between the germline ends. CDR3 nucleotides: TGTGCCAGCAGCTTAGCGGTAGCCGGGGAGCTGTTTTTT. It yields the protein CASSLAVAGELFF.